The TCR beta chain under discussion was sequenced for a study of Ad26.COV2.S vaccination and SARS-CoV-2 variants. Clones were sequenced by immunoSEQ multiplex PCR, and TCRdb holds only the in-frame ones, with some missing. The data show around 270,000 clones, 87% seen once. Trimming pared 0 bases from V and 5 bases from J, leaving 13 bases between. This CDR3 comprises 15 residues. Germline CDR1 and CDR2: SGDLS and YYNGEE. Treatment noted: approximately 18 received Ad26.COV2.S at low or high dose, single or two shots; roughly five received placebo; per-sample allocation not given. It was on day 63 after the first vaccine or placebo injection that samples were taken.

The source is a person aged 18-65 years who received the Ad26.COV2.S COVID-19 vaccine or a placebo. The sample consisted of peripheral blood, taken in a trial of Ad26.COV2.S vaccine versus placebo. The rearrangement links TRBV9 to TRBJ2-3; the D is unclear. The CDR3 protein is CASSVEGRRKDTQYF. The DNA for the CDR3 is TGTGCCAGCAGCGTAGAAGGCAGGCGGAAAGATACGCAGTATTTT.